This T cell receptor beta chain was documented in a study of molecular identifiers for immune sequencing clone quantification. On this clonotype: Its antigen is as yet unknown. A read error may explain this, as a much larger clone is one base away.

TCRdb called the PCR reads again in MiXCR, with one record for every CDR3 protein. Seen here are some 65,000 distinct CDR3 sequences, approximately 18% observed once, and the top ten hold about 1.6%. Whole-study findings and limits: Sharing of a barcode by identical TCR molecules could cause highly expanded clone sizes to be underestimated.

Germline lookup yields CDR1 SGHTA and CDR2 FQGNSA. This CDR3 region has 16 residues. Sorting recovered naive CD8 T cells on a CD8+CD4-CCR7+CD45RA+ profile. This receptor was taken from a human donor in good health. Some libraries in this study had Jurkat cell RNA spiked in. Sequenced sample: naive CD8+ T cells from blood, with Jurkat cell RNA spiked in. Subset meaning: FACS-sorted CD8+CD4-CCR7+CD45RA+ naive T cells. The chain recombines TRBV7-2 with TRBJ2-1; D is ambiguous. The CDR3 bases are TGTGCCAGCAGCCTTACCCGGGCCCCTATGGGCAATGAGCAGTCCTTC. Translation: CASSLTRAPMGNEQSF. The full variable domain, completed using reference TRBV7-2 and TRBJ2-1, is GAGVSQSPSNKVTEKGKDVELRCDPISGHTALYWYRQSLGQGLEFLIYFQGNSAPDKSGLPSDRFSAERTGGSVSTLTIQRTQQEDSAVYLCASSLTRAPMGNEQSFGPGTRLTVL.